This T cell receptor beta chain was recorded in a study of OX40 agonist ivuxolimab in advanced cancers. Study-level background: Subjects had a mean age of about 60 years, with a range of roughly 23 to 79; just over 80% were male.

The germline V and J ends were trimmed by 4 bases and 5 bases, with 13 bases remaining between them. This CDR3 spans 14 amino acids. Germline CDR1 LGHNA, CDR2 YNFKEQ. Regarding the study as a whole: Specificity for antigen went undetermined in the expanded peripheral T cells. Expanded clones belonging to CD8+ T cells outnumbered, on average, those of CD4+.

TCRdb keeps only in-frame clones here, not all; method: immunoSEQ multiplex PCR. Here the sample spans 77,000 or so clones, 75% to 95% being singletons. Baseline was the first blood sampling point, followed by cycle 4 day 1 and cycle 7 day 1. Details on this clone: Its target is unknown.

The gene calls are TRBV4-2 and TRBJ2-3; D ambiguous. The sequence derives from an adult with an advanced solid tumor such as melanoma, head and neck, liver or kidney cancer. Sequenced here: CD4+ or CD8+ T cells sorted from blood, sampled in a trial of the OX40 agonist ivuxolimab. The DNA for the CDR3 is TGTGCCAGCAGCCCCGGCTCTATCAGAGATACGCAGTATTTT. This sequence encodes CASSPGSIRDTQYF.